Below are 29 T cell receptor beta chains sequenced from a single sample in a study of T cell changes during pregnancy in multiple sclerosis. TCRdb's copy holds only in-frame clones and misses some; the assay was immunoSEQ multiplex PCR. The sample lists roughly 30,000 clones; 80% to 90% were seen once. The sequencing here drew on CD4+ T cells from peripheral blood mononuclear cells, taken in the first trimester of pregnancy. The origin of the receptors is a female donor in good health, enrolled as a control in a pregnancy study.

The chain uses TRBV5-1 and TRBJ2-7; 7 bases agree with TRBD2. The CDR3 runs to 14 residues. Germline values: CDR1 SGHRS, CDR2 YFSETQ. Trimming cost V 5 bases and J 2 bases; bases outside gene matches: 7. CDR3 amino acids: CASRYPGGTYEQYF. The CDR3, as DNA: TGCGCCAGCAGATATCCCGGGGGGACCTACGAGCAGTACTTC.

The chain recombines TRBV10-3 with TRBJ1-1, with 7 bases lining up with TRBD1. V was pared by 6 bases and J by 7 bases, with 11 bases of the junction left unmatched. In germline, CDR1 is ENHRY, CDR2 SYGVKD. The CDR3 is made up of 14 amino acids. The CDR3 reads CAIRGQSQTNEAFF. DNA for the CDR3: TGTGCCATCAGGGGACAGAGTCAAACAAATGAAGCTTTCTTT.

J is TRBJ1-6 and V is TRBV6-6; 8 bases match TRBD1. The trim removed 9 bases at V and 9 bases at J, leaving 1 base unmatched. There are 11 residues in the CDR3. Germline V gene lookup returns CDR1 MNHNY and CDR2 SVGAGI (reference sequence). CDR3 coding DNA: TGTGCCAGTACAGGGGGTTCACCCCTCCACTTT. Translation: CASTGGSPLHF.

This clone was observed a handful of times. The CDR3 coding sequence is TGTGCCAGTAGTTCCCGGGAGAACACTGAAGCTTTCTTT. It codes for CASSSRENTEAFF. The J gene is TRBJ1-1, the V gene TRBV19; D ambiguous. The CDR3 sequence is 13 residues long. The germline CDR1 and CDR2 sequences are LNHDA and SQIVND (reference sequence). Trimming took off 5 bases at V and 1 base at J, with 8 bases between the two ends.

This chain links TRBV27 with TRBJ2-7, with TRBD2 matching over 10 bases. The V gene's germline CDR1 is MNHEY and CDR2 SMNVEV (reference sequence). With V trimmed by 4 bases and J by 4 bases, 7 bases remained unmatched. CDR3 size: 15 residues. In nucleotides, the CDR3 is TGTGCCAGCAGTTCGTCGACTAGCGGGTATTACGAGCAGTACTTC. Its protein is CASSSSTSGYYEQYF.

J is TRBJ2-2 and V is TRBV4-3, with a tentative D call TRBD2 (5 bases). With 4 bases removed from V and 6 bases from J, the gap between germline ends came to 9 bases. Germline V CDR1 and CDR2: LGHNA, YSLEER. The CDR3 contains 13 residues. The CDR3 coding sequence is TGCGCCAGCAGCCCCGAGGGTCCCGGGGAGCTGTTTTTT. Translated, it gives CASSPEGPGELFF.

CDR3 loop: CASSLYIPQSRANVLTF. In DNA form, the CDR3 reads TGTGCCAGCAGCTTGTACATCCCACAAAGTCGGGCCAACGTCCTGACTTTC. The gene calls are TRBV7-8 and TRBJ2-6; D gene unclear. V gave up 3 bases and J gave up 5 bases, with 17 bases separating them. CDR1 and CDR2 (germline): SGHVS, FQNEAQ. This CDR3 is 17 amino acids long.

V gene TRBV25-1 combines with J gene TRBJ1-6; D call uncertain. Germline loops: CDR1 MGHDK, CDR2 SYGVNS. The CDR3 length is 14 residues. Deletions cut 4 bases from V and 10 bases from J, with 14 bases between. CDR3 sequence: CASSVPGRGSPLHF. For the CDR3, the DNA is TGTGCCAGCAGTGTCCCGGGCCGGGGATCACCCCTCCACTTT.

The V gene is TRBV5-1, the J gene TRBJ2-7, with TRBD1 matching 8 bases. V shed 3 bases and J 6 bases; nucleotides not matched to a gene: 8. The CDR3 sequence is 14 residues long. From germline, CDR1 is SGHRS and CDR2 YFSETQ. The CDR3 sequence: CASSYGQGFSEQYF. CDR3 DNA sequence: TGCGCCAGCAGCTATGGACAGGGTTTTAGCGAGCAGTACTTC.

The chain links TRBV21-1 to TRBJ1-4; no DNA check was done on the table's D call, TRBD1. TRBV21-1 is listed as a pseudogene. The CDR3 has 21 amino acids. This chain's CDR3 is CASSKAGNPGQGKVCNEKLFF. In DNA, the CDR3 is TGTGCCAGCAGCAAAGCCGGAAATCCGGGACAGGGGAAGGTTTGTAATGAAAAACTGTTTTTT.

V is TRBV15 and J is TRBJ2-7; no clear D. Germline V gene data show CDR1 as LNHNV and CDR2 as YYDKDF (reference sequence). CDR3 size: 13 residues. Between the trimmed V and J ends, which lost 0 bases and 4 bases, there was a span of 7 bases. The CDR3 nucleotides are TGTGCCACCAGCAGAGATCTGGAGTACGAGCAGTACTTC. Encoded protein: CATSRDLEYEQYF.

The CDR3 loop is CASRTGTTNEKLFF. DNA of the CDR3: TGTGCCAGCAGGACAGGAACAACTAATGAAAAACTGTTTTTT. The V call is TRBV28, the J call TRBJ1-4; D perhaps matches TRBD1 (6 bases). The CDR3 is 14 residues long. Trimming pared 6 bases from V and 0 bases from J, leaving 8 bases between. Per the germline V gene, CDR1 is MDHEN and CDR2 is SYDVKM. The full variable domain, in which reference TRBV28 and TRBJ1-4 provide the parts outside the CDR3, is DVKVTQSSRYLVKRTGEKVFLECVQDMDHENMFWYRQDPGLGLRLIYFSYDVKMKEKGDIPEGYSVSREKKERFSLILESASTNQTSMYLCASRTGTTNEKLFFGSGTQLSVL.

This chain links TRBV19 with TRBJ1-2; tentative D call: TRBD1 (6 bases). The CDR3 loop spans 15 amino acids. CDR1 is LNHDA and CDR2 is SQIVND in the germline V gene (reference sequence). The germline V and J ends were trimmed by 5 bases and 8 bases, with 21 bases remaining between them. The CDR3 loop reads CASSLYRDTDGGYTF. Written as DNA, the CDR3 is TGTGCCAGTAGTCTTTACCGGGACACCGACGGAGGCTACACCTTC. Looking up the rest from reference TRBV19 and TRBJ1-2 gives the full variable domain: DGGITQSPKYLFRKEGQNVTLSCEQNLNHDAMYWYRQDPGQGLRLIYYSQIVNDFQKGDIAEGYSVSREKKESFPLTVTSAQKNPTAFYLCASSLYRDTDGGYTFGSGTRLTVV.

The genes are TRBV5-1 and TRBJ2-7, with a weak D call TRBD1 (6 bases). Between the trimmed V and J ends, which lost 4 bases and 0 bases, there was a span of 11 bases. Germline lookup yields CDR1 SGHRS and CDR2 YFSETQ. This CDR3 region has 14 residues. The CDR3 here is CASSPGTPSYEQYF. The CDR3 nucleotides read TGCGCCAGCAGCCCGGGGACACCCTCCTACGAGCAGTACTTC.

This chain links TRBV7-2 with TRBJ2-2, with TRBD2 matching over 11 bases. The CDR3 consists of 18 residues. V shed 5 bases and J 2 bases; nucleotides not matched to a gene: 10. From germline, CDR1 is SGHTA and CDR2 FQGNSA. The CDR3 loop is CASSPRVAGGPNTGELFF. The CDR3 DNA reads as TGTGCCAGCAGCCCCCGGGTAGCGGGAGGGCCAAACACCGGGGAGCTGTTTTTT. Complete variable domain (other parts from reference TRBV7-2 and TRBJ2-2): GAGVSQSPSNKVTEKGKDVELRCDPISGHTALYWYRQSLGQGLEFLIYFQGNSAPDKSGLPSDRFSAERTGGSVSTLTIQRTQQEDSAVYLCASSPRVAGGPNTGELFFGEGSRLTVL.

In nucleotides, the CDR3 is TGTGCCAGCAGCGTAGAGCTCTCTGGAAACACCATATATTTT. This codes for CASSVELSGNTIYF. The chain links TRBV9 to TRBJ1-3; the D is unclear. Germline values: CDR1 SGDLS, CDR2 YYNGEE. CDR3 length equals 14 residues. The V end lost 0 bases, the J end lost 0 bases, and 4 bases lay between the germline ends.

The chain combines TRBV11-1 with TRBJ2-3; perhaps TRBD2 as D (6 bases). Germline CDR1 and CDR2: SGHAT and FQDESV (reference sequence). CDR3 length equals 14 residues. V lost 6 bases and J lost 0, with 10 bases in between. Written as DNA, the CDR3 is TGTGCCAGCAGACCTAGCGAGAGCACAGATACGCAGTATTTT. This encodes CASRPSESTDTQYF.

The chain employs TRBV28 and TRBJ2-7; 9 positions match TRBD1. Germline V lookup: CDR1 MDHEN, CDR2 SYDVKM. V was clipped by 3 bases and J by 4 bases; unmatched bases: 4. CDR3 size: 14 residues. The CDR3 loop reads CASSFVQGAYEQYF. CDR3 sequence (DNA): TGTGCCAGCAGTTTTGTACAGGGGGCTTACGAGCAGTACTTC.

The rearrangement joins TRBV5-1 to TRBJ1-1, with D possibly being TRBD1 (6 bases). Germline V CDR1 and CDR2: SGHRS, YFSETQ. Trimming cost V 5 bases and J 0 bases, with 11 bases left between them. This CDR3 region has 14 residues. In nucleotides, the CDR3 is TGCGCCAGCAGGGGGACACCCTTGAACACTGAAGCTTTCTTT. Translation: CASRGTPLNTEAFF.

The chain uses TRBV13 and TRBJ2-7, with 14 bases aligning to TRBD2. Trimming cost V 0 bases and J 7 bases; bases outside gene matches: 5. This CDR3 is built from 16 residues. The germline gives CDR1 PRHDT, CDR2 FYEKMQ (reference sequence). The CDR3: CASSLGRRLAGGEQYF. The CDR3 bases are TGTGCCAGCAGCTTAGGCCGTCGACTAGCGGGGGGGGAGCAGTACTTC.

The V gene is TRBV16, the J gene TRBJ1-1, with D uncertain. CDR1 is KGHSY, CDR2 FQNENV, per germline. The CDR3 contains 13 residues. V lost 6 bases and J 0 bases, leaving 8 bases between the germline ends. CDR3 protein: CASSQIVNTEAFF. The CDR3 nucleotides are TGTGCCAGCAGTCAGATCGTGAACACTGAAGCTTTCTTT.

This chain links TRBV5-6 with TRBJ1-1; D perhaps matches TRBD1 (5 bases). Germline CDR1 SGHDT, CDR2 YYEEEE. Trimming pared 1 base from V and 4 bases from J, leaving 17 bases between. The CDR3 is made up of 16 amino acids. CDR3 coding DNA: TGTGCCAGCAGCTTGAGTGGTCTTCGGGGGGGCACTGAAGCTTTCTTT. Translated: CASSLSGLRGGTEAFF.

This chain connects TRBV2 to TRBJ2-7, with TRBD2 matching 13 bases. The V gene's germline CDR1 is SNHLY and CDR2 FYNNEI. J lost 6 bases, V lost 5 bases, and 7 bases had no gene match. The length of the CDR3 is 15 residues. The CDR3 sequence: CASSSGLAGVGEQYF. The CDR3 nucleotides are TGTGCCAGCAGTTCCGGACTAGCGGGAGTGGGCGAGCAGTACTTC.

J is TRBJ1-2 and V is TRBV10-3, with D hard to call. V lost 7 bases to trimming and J lost 4 bases, with 13 bases between them. The length of the CDR3 is 13 residues. Germline V lookup: CDR1 ENHRY, CDR2 SYGVKD. The DNA for the CDR3 is TGTGCCATCACCACATCCCGCGGCTATGGCTACACCTTC. It encodes CAITTSRGYGYTF.

The rearrangement links TRBV28 to TRBJ2-7, with 10 bases lining up with TRBD1. CDR1 is MDHEN and CDR2 is SYDVKM in the germline V gene. This CDR3 is 15 amino acids long. J was trimmed by 5 bases and V by 3 bases; bases with no gene match: 7. CDR3: CASSFLTGGVNEQYF. The CDR3 DNA sequence: TGTGCCAGCAGTTTTTTGACAGGGGGCGTAAACGAGCAGTACTTC.

This clone was recorded once. The chain carries TRBV18 and TRBJ1-1; weak D call: TRBD1 (5 bases). In germline, CDR1 is KGHSH, CDR2 LQKENI. The V end lost 4 bases, the J end lost 1 base, and 13 bases lay between the germline ends. CDR3 length: 15 residues. CDR3 DNA sequence: TGTGCCAGCTCACTGCCGGAAAGGGGGAACACTGAAGCTTTCTTT. It codes for CASSLPERGNTEAFF.

The chain links TRBV6-5 to TRBJ1-2; 7 bases fit TRBD1. The V segment lost 5 bases and the J segment 7 bases; nucleotides outside the gene matches: 13. The V gene's germline CDR1 is MNHEY and CDR2 SVGAGI. This CDR3 has 15 amino acids. CDR3 bases: TGTGCCAGCAGTATAGACAGGGATGGGTTAGGTGGCTACACCTTC. Protein product: CASSIDRDGLGGYTF.

The chain carries TRBV5-6 and TRBJ2-5, with 13 bases that match TRBD2. Germline CDR1 and CDR2: SGHDT and YYEEEE. The ends lost 2 bases at V and 5 bases at J; junction bases unmatched: 3. CDR3 size: 15 residues. DNA of the CDR3: TGTGCCAGCAGCTTACAACTAGCGGGAGGGGAGACCCAGTACTTC. This translates into CASSLQLAGGETQYF.

This chain joins TRBV27 and TRBJ1-3, with D perhaps TRBD1 (6 bases). Trimming shortened V by 2 bases and J by 1 base, and 12 bases separated the two germline ends. Germline CDR1 and CDR2: MNHEY and SMNVEV (reference sequence). The CDR3 extends over 16 amino acids. Here the CDR3 reads CASSLAGGDSGNTIYF. The CDR3, as DNA: TGTGCCAGCAGTTTAGCGGGGGGCGATTCTGGAAACACCATATATTTT.